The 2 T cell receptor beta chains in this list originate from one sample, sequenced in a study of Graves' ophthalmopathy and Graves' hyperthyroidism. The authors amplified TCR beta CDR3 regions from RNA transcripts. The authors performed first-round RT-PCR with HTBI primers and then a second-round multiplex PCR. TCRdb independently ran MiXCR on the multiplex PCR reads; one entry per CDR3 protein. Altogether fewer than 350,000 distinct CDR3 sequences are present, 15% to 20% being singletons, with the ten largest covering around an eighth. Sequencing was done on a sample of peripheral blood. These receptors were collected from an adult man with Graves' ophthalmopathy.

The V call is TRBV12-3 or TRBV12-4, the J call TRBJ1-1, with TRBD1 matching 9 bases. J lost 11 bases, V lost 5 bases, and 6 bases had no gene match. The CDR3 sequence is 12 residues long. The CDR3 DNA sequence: TGTGCCAGCAGTCCCCACAGGGGGCGGGCTTTCTTT. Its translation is CASSPHRGRAFF.

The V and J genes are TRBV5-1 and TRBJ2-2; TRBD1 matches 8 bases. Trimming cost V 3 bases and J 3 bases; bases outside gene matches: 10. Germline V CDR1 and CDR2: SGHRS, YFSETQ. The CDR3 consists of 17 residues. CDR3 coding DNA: TGCGCCAGCAGCTCCCGTTTGGGACAGGTTCACACCGGGGAGCTGTTTTTT. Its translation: CASSSRLGQVHTGELFF.